The next 2 T cell receptor beta chains were all read from a single sample in a study of blood T cell repertoires in COVID-19. Data came from immunoSEQ multiplex PCR; TCRdb stores just in-frame clones and leaves some out. The sample lists roughly 180,000 clones; roughly four fifths were seen once. Input material: peripheral blood. These receptors were collected from a man aged 40-49 years who had recovered from COVID-19.

The V call is TRBV10-3, the J call TRBJ1-3; D is possibly TRBD1 (5 bases). The germline CDR1 and CDR2 sequences are ENHRY and SYGVKD. This CDR3 has 16 residues. The V and J ends lost 2 bases and 0 bases respectively, with 11 bases between them. CDR3: CAISETGHSSGNTIYF. The DNA for the CDR3 is TGTGCCATCAGTGAGACAGGCCACAGCTCTGGAAACACCATATATTTT.

V gene TRBV4-2 combines with J gene TRBJ2-7; TRBD2 matches at 12 bases. The CDR3 has 15 residues. V dropped 5 bases and J dropped 6; count of bases not matched to a gene: 8. Germline CDR1 reads LGHNA; CDR2 reads YNFKEQ. The CDR3 DNA follows: TGTGCCAGCAGCGTGACTAGCGGGGGCCCTGCCGAGCAGTACTTC. This codes for CASSVTSGGPAEQYF.